This T cell receptor beta chain was sequenced for a study of immune cell composition in non-small cell lung cancer. Assay: immunoSEQ multiplex PCR; the TCRdb copy retains only in-frame clones and omits some. The sample has 6,400 or so clones; under 75% are singletons. Normal lung was taken at the farthest possible site, at least 3 cm from tumour. The sequencing sample was made of non-adjacent lung tissue. The TCR sequence derives from a human donor with non-small cell lung cancer.

The CDR3 nucleotides are TGTGCCAGCAGCGGGGCCTATTCGGGCTATGGCTACACCTTC. Protein product: CASSGAYSGYGYTF. This chain connects TRBV11-3 to TRBJ1-2, with D maybe TRBD1 (5 bases). V lost 5 bases and J lost 4, with 14 bases in between. CDR1 and CDR2 from the germline V gene are SGHNT and YENEEA. This CDR3 comprises 14 residues.